Below are 26 T cell receptor beta chains sequenced from a single sample in a study of cytomegalovirus exposure and HLA in healthy donors. The PCR had 60 Vbeta and 13 Jbeta primers. Some clones are missing from TCRdb's copy, which holds only in-frame ones; the method was immunoSEQ multiplex PCR. In the table there are about 180,000 clones, under 85% of which are singletons. The sample comprised PBMCs. These receptors all come from a male donor in good health and CMV-seronegative.

The CDR3 DNA sequence: TGTGCCAGCAGCTTAGAGGTCAGTAGCAATCAGCCCCAGCATTTT. This gives the protein CASSLEVSSNQPQHF. The chain carries TRBV11-2 and TRBJ1-5; D call uncertain. In germline, CDR1 is SGHAT, CDR2 FQNNGV. Trimming took off 0 bases at V and 0 bases at J, with 6 bases between the two ends. The CDR3 has 15 amino acids.

J is TRBJ2-6 and V is TRBV7-6; the match to TRBD1 covers 7 bases. This CDR3 is 17 amino acids long. V lost 2 bases to trimming and J lost 0 bases; unmatched junction nucleotides: 4. Germline V gene data show CDR1 as SGHVS and CDR2 as FNYEAQ. CDR3 in DNA: TGTGCCAGCAGCTTAACAGGGGTCCCCTCTGGGGCCAACGTCCTGACTTTC. As protein: CASSLTGVPSGANVLTF.

The chain couples TRBV6-6 to TRBJ1-5, with no clear D. Trimming took 6 bases from V and 7 from J, leaving 16 bases between them. The CDR3 length is 14 residues. The germline V gene has CDR1 MNHNY and CDR2 SVGAGI (reference sequence). The CDR3 DNA reads TGTGCCAGCAGCCCGCAAAGGGAGGGCCAGCCCCAGCATTTT. This gives the protein CASSPQREGQPQHF.

The CDR3 DNA sequence: TGTGCCAGCAGCTTACTTTCAGGGGGTGGTGAAAAACTGTTTTTT. Protein sequence: CASSLLSGGGEKLFF. The rearrangement uses TRBV27 and TRBJ1-4; 7 bases are shared with TRBD1. The CDR3 runs to 15 residues. Per the germline V gene, CDR1 is MNHEY and CDR2 is SMNVEV (reference sequence). V shed 6 bases, J shed 7 bases, and the junction held 11 bases outside the gene matches.

This clone has only one observation. The V call is TRBV30, the J call TRBJ1-5; TRBD1 matches at 10 bases. V was pared by 0 bases and J by 4 bases, with 3 bases of the junction left unmatched. Germline lookup yields CDR1 GTSNPN and CDR2 SVGIG (reference sequence). The CDR3 runs to 15 residues. CDR3 DNA: TGTGCCTGGAGTGTACAGGGACAGGGGAATCAGCCCCAGCATTTT. Its protein is CAWSVQGQGNQPQHF.

The chain carries TRBV27 and TRBJ1-1, with no clear D. Trimming shortened V by 8 bases and J by 1 base, and 14 bases separated the two germline ends. The CDR3 is made up of 14 amino acids. Germline loops: CDR1 MNHEY, CDR2 SMNVEV (reference sequence). CDR3 protein: CASYPPGSNTEAFF. The CDR3 nucleotides are TGTGCCAGCTACCCTCCGGGGTCGAACACTGAAGCTTTCTTT.

The chain recombines TRBV28 with TRBJ2-3; D is undetermined. CDR3 length: 14 residues. Germline assignment: CDR1 MDHEN and CDR2 SYDVKM. The V end was cut by 1 base, the J end by 2 bases, with 7 bases between. This chain's CDR3 is CASSLSPDTDTQYF. In nucleotides, the CDR3 is TGTGCCAGCAGTTTATCGCCAGACACAGATACGCAGTATTTT.

This clone was recorded a few times. The J gene is TRBJ2-2, the V gene TRBV5-1, with 9 positions matching TRBD1. Germline V gives CDR1 SGHRS, CDR2 YFSETQ. The junction had 5 bases not matched to a gene; V was cut back by 5 bases and J by 3 bases. CDR3 length: 15 residues. Here the CDR3 reads CASSYRDRDTGELFF. DNA for the CDR3: TGCGCCAGCAGTTATAGGGACAGGGACACCGGGGAGCTGTTTTTT.

The chain employs TRBV2 and TRBJ1-6; D is unresolved. This CDR3 has 14 residues. V was shortened by 3 bases and J by 9 bases, with 12 bases between the two germline ends. Germline CDR1 SNHLY, CDR2 FYNNEI. CDR3 region: CASSDRGSGSPLHF. The CDR3 bases are TGTGCCAGCAGTGATCGAGGGAGTGGTTCACCCCTCCACTTT.

This chain connects TRBV28 to TRBJ2-7, with D maybe TRBD2 (7 bases). The CDR3 runs 15 residues. V shed 8 bases and J shed 3 bases, with 20 bases lying between them. Germline-derived CDR1 and CDR2 are MDHEN and SYDVKM. CDR3 in amino acids: CASEGAGEGVYEQYF. The CDR3 DNA reads TGTGCCAGCGAAGGCGCGGGAGAGGGGGTCTACGAGCAGTACTTC.

This sequence joins TRBV28 and TRBJ2-6; D not certain. Germline CDR1 MDHEN, CDR2 SYDVKM. Trimming left V 6 bases short and J 4 bases short, with 13 bases between. The CDR3 spans 15 residues. The CDR3, as DNA: TGTGCCAGCAGCCCCGGCAGGAAAGGGGCCAACGTCCTGACTTTC. Its translation is CASSPGRKGANVLTF.

This chain uses TRBV30 with TRBJ1-5; D possibly corresponds to TRBD1 (6 bases). The CDR3 is made up of 14 amino acids. The V gene's germline CDR1 is GTSNPN and CDR2 SVGIG (reference sequence). The V gene lost 0 bases and the J gene lost 2 bases, with 8 bases spanning the gap. CDR3 loop: CAWSVPGGNQPQHF. The CDR3 nucleotides are TGTGCCTGGAGTGTACCAGGGGGCAATCAGCCCCAGCATTTT. The entire variable domain, with the rest obtained from reference TRBV30 and TRBJ1-5, is as follows: SQTIHQWPATLVQPVGSPLSLECTVEGTSNPNLYWYRQAAGRGLQLLFYSVGIGQISSEVPQNLSASRPQDRQFILSSKKLLLSDSGFYLCAWSVPGGNQPQHFGDGTRLSIL.

This chain links TRBV7-9 with TRBJ2-3; 7 bases fit TRBD2. The CDR3 extends over 16 amino acids. Trimming removed 5 bases from V and 2 bases from J; junction bases left unmatched: 10. Germline assignment: CDR1 SEHNR and CDR2 FQNEAQ (reference sequence). CDR3 sequence: CASSARRRELTDTQYF. The CDR3 bases are TGTGCCAGCAGCGCCCGTCGGCGGGAGCTCACAGATACGCAGTATTTT.

V is TRBV7-2 and J is TRBJ2-3; D is unresolved. Deletions cut 4 bases from V and 6 bases from J, with 14 bases between. The CDR3 totals 14 residues. CDR1 SGHTA and CDR2 FQGNSA come from the germline V gene. The DNA of the CDR3 is TGTGCCAGCAGCTACCGGAGACTCCAGGATACGCAGTATTTT. Protein product: CASSYRRLQDTQYF.

The V and J genes are TRBV6-6 and TRBJ1-2, with TRBD1 as a possible D gene (6 bases). V was pared by 2 bases and J by 8 bases, with 12 bases between. This CDR3 contains 13 residues. CDR1 is MNHNY and CDR2 is SVGAGI in the germline V gene (reference sequence). The CDR3 sequence: CASSYVGGHGYTF. The CDR3 bases are TGTGCCAGCAGTTACGTGGGGGGGCACGGCTACACCTTC.

This clone was counted only a few times. V is TRBV5-4 and J is TRBJ2-2; D is possibly TRBD1 (6 bases). The CDR3 consists of 16 residues. V was cut by 4 bases and J by 1 base, with 14 bases left in between. In germline, CDR1 is SGHNT, CDR2 YYREEE (reference sequence). In DNA form, the CDR3 reads TGTGCCAGCAGCCAGAGGCTCAGGGGGAACACCGGGGAGCTGTTTTTT. Encoded protein: CASSQRLRGNTGELFF.

The V gene is TRBV6-1, the J gene TRBJ2-7; 7 bases map to TRBD2. This CDR3 has 13 residues. Germline V lookup: CDR1 MNHNS, CDR2 SASEGT. V was pared by 6 bases and J by 2 bases, with 4 bases of the junction left unmatched. The DNA of the CDR3 is TGTGCCAGCAGATCGGGGGGAACCTACGAGCAGTACTTC. It codes for CASRSGGTYEQYF.

This clone was counted a single time. This chain links TRBV10-3 with TRBJ1-2; D not resolved. Deletions cut 0 bases from V and 4 bases from J, with 9 bases between. This CDR3 contains 14 residues. Germline V gene data show CDR1 as ENHRY and CDR2 as SYGVKD. In DNA form, the CDR3 reads TGTGCCATCAGTGAGTCGCCGGGAGTCTATGGCTACACCTTC. Translated, it gives CAISESPGVYGYTF.

This rearrangement joins TRBV30 to TRBJ1-5; maybe TRBD1 (5 bases). Trimming cost V 0 bases and J 0 bases, with 12 bases left between them. The CDR3 runs 16 residues. Per the germline V gene, CDR1 is GTSNPN and CDR2 is SVGIG (reference sequence). The CDR3: CAWSVGAEYSNQPQHF. CDR3 DNA: TGTGCCTGGAGTGTAGGGGCAGAATATAGCAATCAGCCCCAGCATTTT.

This sequence joins TRBV28 and TRBJ1-2; D is uncertain. CDR1 and CDR2 (germline): MDHEN, SYDVKM. The CDR3 loop spans 13 amino acids. Trimming shortened V by 6 bases and J by 1 base, and 9 bases separated the two germline ends. Here the CDR3 reads CASSPDNNYGYTF. The CDR3 bases are TGTGCCAGCAGCCCAGACAATAACTATGGCTACACCTTC.

On this clone itself: Other DNA sequences of this sample code for an identical CDR3. V and J are TRBV30 and TRBJ1-5, with TRBD1 matching 8 bases. From germline, CDR1 is GTSNPN and CDR2 SVGIG (reference sequence). CDR3 length equals 13 residues. V shed 0 bases and J 5 bases; nucleotides not matched to a gene: 0. The CDR3 DNA is TGTGCCTGGAGTGTACAGGGGGATCAGCCCCAGCATTTT. It codes for CAWSVQGDQPQHF.

This clone turned up a few times. Different DNA sequences within this sample yield the same CDR3. The chain is built from TRBV6-5 and TRBJ1-3; no clear D. Trimming left V 6 bases short and J 4 bases short, with 7 bases between. The CDR3 sequence is 12 residues long. CDR1 MNHEY and CDR2 SVGAGI come from the germline V gene. Here the CDR3 reads CASSSEGNTIYF. The CDR3 nucleotides are TGTGCCAGCAGCTCGGAGGGAAACACCATATATTTT.

The chain links TRBV19 to TRBJ1-2, with TRBD1 as a possible D gene (5 bases). This CDR3 contains 15 residues. Trimming removed 5 bases from V and 3 bases from J, with 16 bases in between. Germline V CDR1 and CDR2: LNHDA, SQIVND (reference sequence). This chain's CDR3 is CASSFPRGGDYGYTF. The CDR3 coding sequence is TGTGCCAGTAGTTTCCCGAGGGGCGGGGACTATGGCTACACCTTC.

The V and J genes are TRBV30 and TRBJ1-5, with a weak D call TRBD1 (5 bases). Germline V gene lookup returns CDR1 GTSNPN and CDR2 SVGIG (reference sequence). Trimming stripped 5 bases from V and 3 bases from J, with 14 bases between. There are 14 residues in the CDR3. The CDR3 loop is CAWGGETNNQPQHF. CDR3 in DNA: TGTGCCTGGGGGGGGGAAACCAACAATCAGCCCCAGCATTTT.

The gene calls are TRBV2 and TRBJ1-5; D remains unclear. V was shortened by 4 bases and J by 2 bases, with 15 bases between the two germline ends. The CDR3 runs to 16 residues. Germline-derived CDR1 and CDR2 are SNHLY and FYNNEI. CDR3 in DNA: TGTGCCAGCAGTGGAATAGAGGGCTATGGCAATCAGCCCCAGCATTTT. It is translated as CASSGIEGYGNQPQHF.

This clone was detected a few times. The rearrangement joins TRBV4-3 to TRBJ2-1, with D unresolved. Trimming removed 4 bases from V and 4 bases from J, with 11 bases in between. Germline V gives CDR1 LGHNA, CDR2 YSLEER. The CDR3 sequence is 14 residues long. The CDR3 here is CASSPGSRYNEQFF. Written as DNA, the CDR3 is TGCGCCAGCAGCCCGGGTAGCAGATACAATGAGCAGTTCTTC.